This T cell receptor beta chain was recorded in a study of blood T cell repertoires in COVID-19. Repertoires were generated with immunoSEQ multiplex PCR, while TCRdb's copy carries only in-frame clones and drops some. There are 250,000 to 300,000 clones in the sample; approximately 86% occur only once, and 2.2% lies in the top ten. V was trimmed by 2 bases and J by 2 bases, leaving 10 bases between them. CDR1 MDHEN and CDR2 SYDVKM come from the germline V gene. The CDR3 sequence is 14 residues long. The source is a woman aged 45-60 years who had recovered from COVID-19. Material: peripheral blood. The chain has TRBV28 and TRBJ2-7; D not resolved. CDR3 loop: CASSLVYRAYEQYF. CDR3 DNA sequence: TGTGCCAGCAGTTTAGTGTACAGAGCCTACGAGCAGTACTTC.